Listed below are T cell receptor beta chains from one sample, sequenced in a study of cytomegalovirus exposure and HLA in healthy donors. The repertoire was sequenced with immunoSEQ multiplex PCR; TCRdb's copy has only in-frame clones and lacks some. Of about 82,000 clones listed, 70% to 75% are singletons. Sequenced material: PBMCs. Source of these receptors: a woman between 45 and 65 years old in good health and CMV-seropositive. Both conserved end residues are part of each CDR3. The D gene is left open where the match is weak. Only part of the rows carry a size: once, few, many, or a class if the clone is expanded.

d_call	j_call	v_call	clone_size	cdr3_aa	cdr3_nt
TRBD1	TRBJ2-7	TRBV18	.	CASSPLSMIGTVYYEQYF	TGTGCCAGCTCACCATTATCTATGATTGGGACAGTGTACTACGAGCAGTACTTC
TRBD1	TRBJ1-5	TRBV7-2	.	CASSWAGQGVRQPQHF	TGTGCCAGCAGCTGGGCAGGACAGGGTGTTCGTCAGCCCCAGCATTTT
TRBD2	TRBJ2-1	TRBV5-4	.	CASSLVLAGVEEQFF	TGTGCCAGCAGCTTAGTACTAGCGGGAGTCGAAGAGCAGTTCTTC
.	TRBJ1-2	TRBV10-3	few	CAISESKGVDYGYTF	TGTGCCATCAGTGAGTCGAAGGGGGTAGACTATGGCTACACCTTC
.	TRBJ2-7	TRBV7-9	medium-sized	CASSSDAGWGEQYF	TGTGCCAGCAGCTCAGATGCGGGTTGGGGAGAGCAGTACTTC
TRBD2	TRBJ2-5	TRBV9	.	CASSERLAGGQETQYF	TGTGCCAGCAGCGAACGACTAGCGGGAGGGCAAGAGACCCAGTACTTC
TRBD2	TRBJ2-1	TRBV28	.	CASRSGTSLYNEQFF	TGTGCCAGCAGGTCGGGGACTAGCCTATACAATGAGCAGTTCTTC
.	TRBJ1-4	TRBV5-6	.	CASSVGLKTTNEKLFF	TGTGCCAGCAGTGTTGGGCTGAAAACAACTAATGAAAAACTGTTTTTT
TRBD1	TRBJ2-7	TRBV2	.	CASENGTGTYEQYF	TGTGCCAGCGAGAACGGGACAGGCACCTACGAGCAGTACTTC
.	TRBJ2-2	TRBV18	.	CASSPTVPGELFF	TGTGCCAGCTCACCAACGGTCCCCGGGGAGCTGTTTTTT
.	TRBJ2-7	TRBV4-1	.	CASSQDPAPVAYEQYF	TGCGCCAGCAGCCAAGATCCAGCGCCCGTTGCCTACGAGCAGTACTTC
.	TRBJ2-7	TRBV11-3	.	CASSLDAAGSAYEQYF	TGTGCCAGCAGCTTAGATGCCGCCGGGAGTGCCTACGAGCAGTACTTC
.	TRBJ2-3	TRBV5-4	few	CASSWEHTDTQYF	TGTGCCAGCAGCTGGGAGCACACAGATACGCAGTATTTT
.	TRBJ2-3	TRBV18	.	CASSLGGTDTQYF	TGTGCCAGCTCCTTGGGAGGCACAGATACGCAGTATTTT
.	TRBJ2-4	TRBV4-2	once	CASSQDSGTAGGKNIQYF	TGTGCCAGCAGCCAAGATTCCGGAACAGCAGGGGGGAAAAACATTCAGTACTTC